This TCR beta chain came from a study of T cells in localized non-small cell lung cancer. Produced via immunoSEQ multiplex PCR; TCRdb's table is partial and in-frame only. The sample shows fewer than 35,000 clones, just under 80% of them seen only once. Note on this clone: What it binds is not known.

V lost 2 bases to trimming and J lost 6 bases, with 11 bases between them. The CDR3 contains 14 residues. Germline assignment: CDR1 LGHNA and CDR2 YSLEER. Study-wide results and caveats: Among the tissues sampled, uninvolved adjacent lung had the highest T cell clonality, above tumor. Longer overall survival associated with higher blood T cell density; shorter survival with higher adjacent-lung clonality.

This specimen consisted of peripheral blood, obtained before any cancer treatment. The gene calls are TRBV4-3 and TRBJ2-1, with D possibly TRBD1 on 5 matching bases. The TCR sequence derives from a male donor aged 60 or over with stage II squamous cell lung carcinoma. CDR3 in amino acids: CASSQILQVNEQFF. CDR3 DNA sequence: TGCGCCAGCAGCCAAATTTTACAGGTCAATGAGCAGTTCTTC.